Shown below are 17 T cell receptor beta chains from a single sample sequenced in a study of cytomegalovirus exposure and HLA in healthy donors. Using immunoSEQ multiplex PCR, the repertoire was profiled, and TCRdb retains in-frame clones only, with some absent. The repertoire holds approximately 200,000 clones, 84% seen once, with roughly 7% in the top ten. Specimen: PBMCs. The receptor set was obtained from a man aged 18 to 35 in good health and CMV-seropositive.

The gene calls are TRBV30 and TRBJ2-1, with D tentatively TRBD2 (7 bases). V was trimmed by 7 bases and J by 10 bases, leaving 14 bases between them. This CDR3 has 11 residues. In germline, CDR1 is GTSNPN, CDR2 SVGIG (reference sequence). CDR3 residues: CASLGGLEQFF. The CDR3 DNA follows: TGTGCCTCTCTCGGGGGGCTAGAGCAGTTCTTC.

J is TRBJ2-2 and V is TRBV9, with 7 bases identical to TRBD1. The V segment lost 3 bases and the J segment 6 bases; nucleotides outside the gene matches: 8. The CDR3 loop spans 15 amino acids. Germline V gives CDR1 SGDLS, CDR2 YYNGEE. The CDR3 nucleotides are TGTGCCAGCAGCGCCAGACAGGGTAGCCCCGGGGAGCTGTTTTTT. It is translated as CASSARQGSPGELFF.

In this sample, this clone turned up a few times. The J gene is TRBJ2-7, the V gene TRBV6-5, with a weak D call TRBD2 (5 bases). This CDR3 spans 16 amino acids. Germline-derived CDR1 and CDR2 are MNHEY and SVGAGI. Trimming pared 2 bases from V and 2 bases from J, leaving 16 bases between. CDR3 loop: CASSYGSLGSTYEQYF. Written as DNA, the CDR3 is TGTGCCAGCAGTTACGGTAGCTTGGGGAGCACCTACGAGCAGTACTTC.

This chain links TRBV5-8 with TRBJ2-3; 9 nucleotides agree with TRBD1. Germline V lookup: CDR1 SGHTS, CDR2 YDEGEE. After removal of 4 bases from V and 4 bases from J, the junction contained 4 bases not matched to a gene. This CDR3 comprises 14 residues. As DNA, the CDR3 is TGTGCCAGCAGCCTGGGGACAGGGTCAGATACGCAGTATTTT. Translation gives CASSLGTGSDTQYF.

This clone was detected only a few times. The chain has TRBV5-4 and TRBJ2-7; maybe TRBD2 (6 bases). The CDR3 has 13 amino acids. CDR1 SGHNT and CDR2 YYREEE come from the germline V gene (reference sequence). V was clipped by 3 bases and J by 4 bases, with 11 bases between them. Here the CDR3 DNA reads TGTGCCAGCAGCTGGGGGACTGAGTACGAGCAGTACTTC. It translates to CASSWGTEYEQYF.

V usage is TRBV27 and J usage is TRBJ2-1; TRBD2 might be the D (6 bases). CDR3 length equals 17 residues. Germline CDR1 reads MNHEY; CDR2 reads SMNVEV (reference sequence). The V end was cut by 0 bases, the J end by 1 base, with 13 bases between. CDR3 DNA: TGTGCCAGCAGTTTATCACGGGGGACTTATTCCTACAATGAGCAGTTCTTC. Its translation is CASSLSRGTYSYNEQFF.

This clone was seen a single time. J is TRBJ2-2 and V is TRBV9, with a weak D call TRBD2 (6 bases). With 0 bases removed from V and 6 bases from J, the gap between germline ends came to 12 bases. Germline V CDR1 and CDR2: SGDLS, YYNGEE. The CDR3 contains 15 residues. CDR3 residues: CASSVAPSVAGELFF. CDR3 DNA: TGTGCCAGCAGCGTAGCCCCTAGCGTGGCCGGGGAGCTGTTTTTT.

This chain connects TRBV11-3 to TRBJ2-7; 7 positions match TRBD1. This CDR3 comprises 13 residues. With 0 bases clipped from V and 6 bases from J, the junction kept 2 bases outside the gene matches. Germline V gives CDR1 SGHNT, CDR2 YENEEA. CDR3 sequence: CASSLETGLEQYF. CDR3 bases: TGTGCCAGCAGCTTAGAGACAGGGCTCGAGCAGTACTTC.

This chain links TRBV6-6 with TRBJ2-7; the D gene is possibly TRBD1 (7 bases). The CDR3 length is 15 residues. CDR1 MNHNY and CDR2 SVGAGI come from the germline V gene (reference sequence). The V end was cut by 6 bases, the J end by 2 bases, with 17 bases between. The CDR3 nucleotides are TGTGCCAGCAGCCGCCCGACCAGGGGGGCCTACGAGCAGTACTTC. It yields the protein CASSRPTRGAYEQYF.

The chain carries TRBV27 and TRBJ2-1; 7 nucleotides align to TRBD2. Trimming cost V 6 bases and J 6 bases; bases outside gene matches: 17. The V gene's germline CDR1 is MNHEY and CDR2 SMNVEV (reference sequence). The CDR3 runs 17 residues. CDR3 sequence: CASRPRVAGVGRNEQFF. CDR3 DNA: TGTGCCAGCAGGCCCCGGGTGGCGGGAGTAGGTCGCAATGAGCAGTTCTTC.

The J gene is TRBJ2-4, the V gene TRBV28; 7 bases line up with TRBD1. CDR1 is MDHEN and CDR2 is SYDVKM in the germline V gene. The CDR3 consists of 23 residues. Trimming took 3 bases from V and 0 from J; bases not matched to a gene: 26. DNA for the CDR3: TGTGCCAGCAGTTTTTGGCGACAGGGTGGACGTTATAGTAGGGATACAGCCAAAAACATTCAGTACTTC. This gives the protein CASSFWRQGGRYSRDTAKNIQYF.

The chain is built from TRBV28 and TRBJ2-7; perhaps TRBD2 as D (6 bases). V lost 7 bases, J lost 2 bases, and 12 bases lay in between. Germline CDR1 is MDHEN and CDR2 is SYDVKM. CDR3 length equals 13 residues. The CDR3 DNA follows: TGTGCCAGCACCGACCCGGGGGCCTACGAGCAGTACTTC. This translates into CASTDPGAYEQYF.

This clone was detected ten times or more. The chain employs TRBV7-9 and TRBJ2-5; 7 bases map to TRBD1. This CDR3 contains 14 residues. Germline trimming cut 3 bases from V and 5 bases from J; bases unmatched to any gene: 6. Germline lookup yields CDR1 SEHNR and CDR2 FQNEAQ (reference sequence). CDR3 protein: CASSFDRVEETQYF. The DNA for the CDR3 is TGTGCCAGCAGCTTCGACAGGGTGGAGGAGACCCAGTACTTC.

The gene calls are TRBV28 and TRBJ1-2; possibly TRBD1 for D (5 bases). CDR3 size: 13 residues. The V and J ends lost 5 bases and 1 base respectively, with 8 bases between them. Germline-derived CDR1 and CDR2 are MDHEN and SYDVKM. CDR3 sequence (DNA): TGTGCCAGCAGTCCGACAGATAACTATGGCTACACCTTC. It codes for CASSPTDNYGYTF.

This sequence joins TRBV28 and TRBJ1-5; maybe TRBD1 (6 bases). The germline V gene has CDR1 MDHEN and CDR2 SYDVKM. Between the trimmed V and J ends, which lost 4 bases and 9 bases, there was a span of 10 bases. This CDR3 has 12 residues. The CDR3: CASSYRGGPQHF. The CDR3 DNA follows: TGTGCCAGCAGTTACCGAGGGGGGCCCCAGCATTTT. The full variable domain, completed using reference TRBV28 and TRBJ1-5, is DVKVTQSSRYLVKRTGEKVFLECVQDMDHENMFWYRQDPGLGLRLIYFSYDVKMKEKGDIPEGYSVSREKKERFSLILESASTNQTSMYLCASSYRGGPQHFGDGTRLSIL.

The sample holds a few counts of this clone. This chain's CDR3 is CASSIEGGPATEAFF. The CDR3 DNA reads TGCGCCAGCAGCATAGAAGGAGGGCCTGCCACTGAAGCTTTCTTT. The chain has TRBV5-1 and TRBJ1-1; D gene unclear. V was clipped by 4 bases and J by 4 bases, with 17 bases between them. The length of the CDR3 is 15 residues. CDR1 is SGHRS, CDR2 YFSETQ, per germline. Supplemented by reference TRBV5-1 and TRBJ1-1, the full variable domain reads KAGVTQTPRYLIKTRGQQVTLSCSPISGHRSVSWYQQTPGQGLQFLFEYFSETQRNKGNFPGRFSGRQFSNSRSEMNVSTLELGDSALYLCASSIEGGPATEAFFGQGTRLTVV.

The chain couples TRBV2 to TRBJ2-2, with 9 bases that match TRBD2. The CDR3 is made up of 15 amino acids. Germline V gene sequence: CDR1 SNHLY, CDR2 FYNNEI. V gave up 9 bases and J gave up 4 bases; unmatched junction bases: 9. CDR3 region: CARSAGGIPTGELFF. The CDR3 nucleotides read TGTGCCAGGTCGGCGGGGGGGATCCCCACCGGGGAGCTGTTTTTT. Variable domain in full (rest from reference TRBV2 and TRBJ2-2): EPEVTQTPSHQVTQMGQEVILRCVPISNHLYFYWYRQILGQKVEFLVSFYNNEISEKSEIFDDQFSVERPDGSNFTLKIRSTKLEDSAMYFCARSAGGIPTGELFFGEGSRLTVL.